This T cell receptor (beta chain) was profiled in a study of blood T cell repertoires in COVID-19. This clone was counted a single time. Enrolled during active infection, Seattle patients were then followed longitudinally. The repertoire was sequenced with immunoSEQ multiplex PCR; TCRdb's copy has only in-frame clones and lacks some. The top ten clones hold more than 7.5% of a sample with approximately 330,000 clones, roughly 87% of them seen once. The CDR3 is 14 residues long. V lost 3 bases and J 8 bases, leaving 11 bases between the germline ends. CDR1 is LNHNV, CDR2 YYDKDF, per germline (reference sequence).

The chain uses TRBV15 and TRBJ1-6, with D possibly TRBD1 on 5 matching bases. Input material: peripheral blood. This clonotype was sampled from a man aged 25 to 40 with COVID-19, enrolled during active disease. Here the CDR3 reads CATSRQGGDSPLHF. The CDR3 DNA sequence: TGTGCCACCAGCAGGCAGGGAGGTGATTCACCCCTCCACTTT.